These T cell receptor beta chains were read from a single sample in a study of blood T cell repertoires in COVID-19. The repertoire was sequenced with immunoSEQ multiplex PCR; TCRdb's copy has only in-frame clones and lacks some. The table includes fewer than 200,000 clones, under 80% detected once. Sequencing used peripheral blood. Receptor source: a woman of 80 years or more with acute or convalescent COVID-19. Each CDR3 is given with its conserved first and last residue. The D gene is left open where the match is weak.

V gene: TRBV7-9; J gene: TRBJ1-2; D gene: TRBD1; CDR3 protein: CASSLADRGSYGYTF
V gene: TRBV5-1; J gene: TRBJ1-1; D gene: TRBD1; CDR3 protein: CASSVTGRPLNTEAFF
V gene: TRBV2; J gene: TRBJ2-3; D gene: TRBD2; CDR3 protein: CASSHRTSGRLSTDTQYF
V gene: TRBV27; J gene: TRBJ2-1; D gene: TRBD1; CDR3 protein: CASNLGEGQGLNEQFF
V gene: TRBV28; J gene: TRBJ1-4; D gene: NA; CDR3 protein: CASTVGVEKLFF
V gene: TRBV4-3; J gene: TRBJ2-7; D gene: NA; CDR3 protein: CASSQDRSGMQYF
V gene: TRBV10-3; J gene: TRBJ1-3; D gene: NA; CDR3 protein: CAISEARQGGNTIYF
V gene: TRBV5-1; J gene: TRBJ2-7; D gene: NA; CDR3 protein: CASSLGREYHEQYF
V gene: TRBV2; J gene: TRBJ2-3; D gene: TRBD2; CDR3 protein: CASRRERERDTQYF
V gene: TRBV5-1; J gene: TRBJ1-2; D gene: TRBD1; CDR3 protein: CASSLHLGGGYGYTF
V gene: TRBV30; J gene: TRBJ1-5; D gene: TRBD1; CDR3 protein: CAWSVGGGRNQPQHF
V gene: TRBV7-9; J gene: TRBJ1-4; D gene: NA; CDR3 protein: CASSLSAGYEKLFF
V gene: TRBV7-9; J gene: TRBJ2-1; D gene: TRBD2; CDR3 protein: CASSFSGLVNEQFF
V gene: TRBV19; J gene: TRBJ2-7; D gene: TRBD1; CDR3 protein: CASSLRGGTGAYEQYF
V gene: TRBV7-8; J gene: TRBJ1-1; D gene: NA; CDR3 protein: CASSWGGASNTEAFF
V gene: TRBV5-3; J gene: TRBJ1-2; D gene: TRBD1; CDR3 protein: CARSWGQFPREGYTF
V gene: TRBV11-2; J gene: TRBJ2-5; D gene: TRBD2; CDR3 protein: CASSSGTSGSRETQYF
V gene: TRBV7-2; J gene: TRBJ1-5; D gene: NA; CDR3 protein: CASSLVHGEGQPQHF
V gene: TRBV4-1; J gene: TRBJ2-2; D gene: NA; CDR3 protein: CASSQGTMNTGELFF
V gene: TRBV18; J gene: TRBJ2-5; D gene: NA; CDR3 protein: CASSPFGAETQYF
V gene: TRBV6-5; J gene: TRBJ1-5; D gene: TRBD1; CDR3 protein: CASRGTGVDQPQHF
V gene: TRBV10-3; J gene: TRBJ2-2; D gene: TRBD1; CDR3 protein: CATTLGTGGTGELFF
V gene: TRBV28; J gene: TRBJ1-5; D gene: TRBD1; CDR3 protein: CASRGTGRQPQHF
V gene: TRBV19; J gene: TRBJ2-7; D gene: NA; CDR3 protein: CASSRDRTDYEQYF
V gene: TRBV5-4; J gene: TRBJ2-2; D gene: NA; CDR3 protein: CASTLRPGVGTGELFF
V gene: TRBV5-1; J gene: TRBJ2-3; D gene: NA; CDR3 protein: CASSLAGMGTDTQYF
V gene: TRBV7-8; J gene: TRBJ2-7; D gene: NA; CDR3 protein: CASSRGASDYEQYF
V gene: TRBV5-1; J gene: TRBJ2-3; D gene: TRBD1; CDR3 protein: CASSLPGQGIDVITDTQYF
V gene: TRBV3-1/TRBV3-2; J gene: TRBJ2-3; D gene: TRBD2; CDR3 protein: CASSQGTSLLSTDTQYF
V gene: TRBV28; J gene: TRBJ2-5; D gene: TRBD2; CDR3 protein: CASRLADIKTQYF
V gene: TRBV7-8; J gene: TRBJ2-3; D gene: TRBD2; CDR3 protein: CASSPRGLAGGADTQYF
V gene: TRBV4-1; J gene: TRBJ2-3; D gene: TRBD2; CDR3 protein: CASSRGLADFTDTQYF
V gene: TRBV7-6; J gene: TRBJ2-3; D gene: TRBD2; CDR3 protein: CASTEMASGSTDTQYF
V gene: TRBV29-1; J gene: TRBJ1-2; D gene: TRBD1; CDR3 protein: CSVEEGTVYGYTF
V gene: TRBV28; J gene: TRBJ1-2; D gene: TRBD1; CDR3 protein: CASSTPGQSRSYGYTF
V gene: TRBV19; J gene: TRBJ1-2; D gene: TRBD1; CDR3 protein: CASSGQGEYGYTF
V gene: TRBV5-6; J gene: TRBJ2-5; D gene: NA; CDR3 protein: CASSLTAGAVETQYF
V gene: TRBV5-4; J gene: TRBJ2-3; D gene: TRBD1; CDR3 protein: CASRYAGGAEDTQYF
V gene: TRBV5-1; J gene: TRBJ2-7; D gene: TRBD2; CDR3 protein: CASSLGGTNYYEQYF
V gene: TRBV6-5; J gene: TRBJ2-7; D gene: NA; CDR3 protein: CASSYRGWESSYEQYF
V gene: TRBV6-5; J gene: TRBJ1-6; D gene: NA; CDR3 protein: CASTSSRGNNSPLHF
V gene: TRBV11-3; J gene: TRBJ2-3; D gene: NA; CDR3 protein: CASSSRLAPDTQYF
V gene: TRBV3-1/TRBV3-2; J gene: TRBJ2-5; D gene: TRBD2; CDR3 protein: CASSPLKVAGGFQETQYF
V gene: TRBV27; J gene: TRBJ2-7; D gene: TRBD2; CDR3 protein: CASSPASGRGGPQYF
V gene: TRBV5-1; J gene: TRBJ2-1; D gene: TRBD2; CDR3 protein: CASSLGTAGAYNEQFF
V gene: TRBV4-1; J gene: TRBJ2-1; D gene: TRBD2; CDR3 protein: CASSLSGSGGNSYNEQFF
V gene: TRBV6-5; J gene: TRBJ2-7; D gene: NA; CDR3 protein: CASSYSSRGRSYEQYF
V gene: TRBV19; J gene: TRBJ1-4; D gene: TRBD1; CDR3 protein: CASSPGQGTGLFF
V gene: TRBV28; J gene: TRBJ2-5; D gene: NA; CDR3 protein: CASSPPPPGWKTQYF